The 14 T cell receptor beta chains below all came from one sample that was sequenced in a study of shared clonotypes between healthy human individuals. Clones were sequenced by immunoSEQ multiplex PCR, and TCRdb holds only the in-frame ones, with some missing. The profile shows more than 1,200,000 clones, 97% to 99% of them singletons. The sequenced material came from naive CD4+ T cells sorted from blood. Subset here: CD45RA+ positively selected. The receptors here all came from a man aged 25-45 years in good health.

The chain's CDR3 is CASSLGLASGELFF. DNA of the CDR3: TGCGCCAGCAGCTTGGGACTAGCATCCGGGGAGCTGTTTTTT. V is TRBV5-1 and J is TRBJ2-2; 7 bases map to TRBD2. J lost 6 bases, V lost 0 bases, and 2 bases had no gene match. Germline assignment: CDR1 SGHRS and CDR2 YFSETQ. The CDR3 consists of 14 residues.

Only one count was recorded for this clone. CDR3 amino acids: CASRQEGSTDTQYF. For the CDR3, the DNA is TGTGCCAGCAGACAGGAGGGGAGCACAGATACGCAGTATTTT. This chain links TRBV28 with TRBJ2-3; D perhaps matches TRBD2 (6 bases). The CDR3 contains 14 residues. CDR1 MDHEN and CDR2 SYDVKM come from the germline V gene. V dropped 6 bases and J dropped 0 bases, with 10 bases sitting between them.

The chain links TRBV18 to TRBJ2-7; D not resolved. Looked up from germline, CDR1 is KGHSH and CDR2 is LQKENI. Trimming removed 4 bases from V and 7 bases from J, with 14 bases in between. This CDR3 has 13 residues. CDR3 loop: CASSLTTLREQYF. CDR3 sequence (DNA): TGTGCCAGCTCACTTACTACCCTACGAGAGCAGTACTTC.

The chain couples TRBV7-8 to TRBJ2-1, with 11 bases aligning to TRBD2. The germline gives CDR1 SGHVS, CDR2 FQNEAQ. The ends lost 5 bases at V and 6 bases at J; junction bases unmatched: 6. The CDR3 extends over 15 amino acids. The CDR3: CASSILAGVGNEQFF. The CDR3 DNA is TGTGCCAGCAGCATACTAGCGGGAGTGGGCAATGAGCAGTTCTTC.

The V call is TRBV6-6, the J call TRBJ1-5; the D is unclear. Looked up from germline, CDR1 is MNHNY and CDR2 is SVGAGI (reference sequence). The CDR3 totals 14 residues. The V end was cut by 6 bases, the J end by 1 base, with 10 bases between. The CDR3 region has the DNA TGTGCCAGCAGCCCCCAAGAGAGCAATCAGCCCCAGCATTTT. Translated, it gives CASSPQESNQPQHF.

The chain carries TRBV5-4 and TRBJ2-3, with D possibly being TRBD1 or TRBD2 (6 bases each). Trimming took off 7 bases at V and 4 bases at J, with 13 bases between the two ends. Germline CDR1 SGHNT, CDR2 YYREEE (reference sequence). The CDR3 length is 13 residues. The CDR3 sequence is CASGDGGADTQYF. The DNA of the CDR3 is TGTGCCAGCGGCGACGGGGGCGCAGATACGCAGTATTTT.

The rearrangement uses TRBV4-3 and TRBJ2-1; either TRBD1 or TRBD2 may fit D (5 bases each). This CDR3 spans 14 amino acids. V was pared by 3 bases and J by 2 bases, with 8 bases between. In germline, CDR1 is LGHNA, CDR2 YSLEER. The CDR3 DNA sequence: TGCGCCAGCAGCCATGGGACCACCTACAATGAGCAGTTCTTC. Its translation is CASSHGTTYNEQFF.

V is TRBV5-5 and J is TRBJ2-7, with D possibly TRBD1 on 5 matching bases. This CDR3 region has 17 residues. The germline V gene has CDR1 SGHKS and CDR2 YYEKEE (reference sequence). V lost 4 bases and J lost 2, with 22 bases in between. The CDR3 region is CASSPSDRNLYPYEQYF. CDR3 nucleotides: TGTGCCAGCAGCCCCTCCGACAGAAATCTCTACCCCTACGAGCAGTACTTC.

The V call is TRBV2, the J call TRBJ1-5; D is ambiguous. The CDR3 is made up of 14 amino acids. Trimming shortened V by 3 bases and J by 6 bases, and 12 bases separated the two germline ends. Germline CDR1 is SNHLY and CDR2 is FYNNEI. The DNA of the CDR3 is TGTGCCAGCAGTGACACAGCTATCAGTCAGCCCCAGCATTTT. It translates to CASSDTAISQPQHF.

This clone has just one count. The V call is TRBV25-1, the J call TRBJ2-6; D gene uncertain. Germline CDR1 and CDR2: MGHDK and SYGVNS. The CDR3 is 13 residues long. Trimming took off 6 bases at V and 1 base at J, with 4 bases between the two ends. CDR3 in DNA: TGTGCCAGCAGCAAATCTGGGGCCAACGTCCTGACTTTC. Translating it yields CASSKSGANVLTF.

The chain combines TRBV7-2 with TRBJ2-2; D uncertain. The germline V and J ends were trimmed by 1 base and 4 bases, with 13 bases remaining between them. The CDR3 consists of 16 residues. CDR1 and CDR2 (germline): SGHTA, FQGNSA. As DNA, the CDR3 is TGTGCCAGCAGCTTAGTAGGAATCGGTCGCACCGGGGAGCTGTTTTTT. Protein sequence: CASSLVGIGRTGELFF.

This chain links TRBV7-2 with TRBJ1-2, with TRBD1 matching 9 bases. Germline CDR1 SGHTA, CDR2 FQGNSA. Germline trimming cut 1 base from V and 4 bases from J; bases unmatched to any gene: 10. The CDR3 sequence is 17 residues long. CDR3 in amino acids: CASSLVGGQGLSYGYTF. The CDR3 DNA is TGTGCCAGCAGCTTAGTGGGGGGACAGGGCCTTTCCTATGGCTACACCTTC. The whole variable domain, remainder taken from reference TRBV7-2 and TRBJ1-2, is GAGVSQSPSNKVTEKGKDVELRCDPISGHTALYWYRQSLGQGLEFLIYFQGNSAPDKSGLPSDRFSAERTGGSVSTLTIQRTQQEDSAVYLCASSLVGGQGLSYGYTFGSGTRLTVV.

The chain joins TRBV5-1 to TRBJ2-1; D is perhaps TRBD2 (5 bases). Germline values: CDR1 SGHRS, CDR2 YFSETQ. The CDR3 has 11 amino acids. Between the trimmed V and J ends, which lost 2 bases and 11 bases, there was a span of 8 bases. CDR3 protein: CASSFSAQQFF. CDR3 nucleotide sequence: TGCGCCAGCAGCTTTAGCGCACAGCAGTTCTTC. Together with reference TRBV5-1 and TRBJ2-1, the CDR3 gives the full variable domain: KAGVTQTPRYLIKTRGQQVTLSCSPISGHRSVSWYQQTPGQGLQFLFEYFSETQRNKGNFPGRFSGRQFSNSRSEMNVSTLELGDSALYLCASSFSAQQFFGPGTRLTVL.

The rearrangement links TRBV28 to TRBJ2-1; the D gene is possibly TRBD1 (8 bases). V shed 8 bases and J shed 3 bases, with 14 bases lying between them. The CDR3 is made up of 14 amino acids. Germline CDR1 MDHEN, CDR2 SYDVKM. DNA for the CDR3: TGTGCCAGCGGGTACAGGGGGGGCTACAATGAGCAGTTCTTC. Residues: CASGYRGGYNEQFF. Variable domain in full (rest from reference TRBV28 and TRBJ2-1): DVKVTQSSRYLVKRTGEKVFLECVQDMDHENMFWYRQDPGLGLRLIYFSYDVKMKEKGDIPEGYSVSREKKERFSLILESASTNQTSMYLCASGYRGGYNEQFFGPGTRLTVL.